This T cell receptor (beta chain) was documented in a study of PD-1 blockade in classical Hodgkin lymphoma. Turning to the study itself: On a schedule of every 2 weeks, patients received nivolumab 3 mg/kg intravenously. Whole-study results and caveats: In newly diagnosed patients, baseline TCR diversity was reportedly below that of healthy donors. At C4D1, TCR diversity had climbed significantly for CD4+ cells, though not for CD8+ cells.

CDR1 is SGHNT, CDR2 YENEEA, per germline. The CDR3 runs 16 residues. Trimming removed 5 bases from V and 5 bases from J; junction bases left unmatched: 6. Each patient relapsed following autologous stem cell transplantation, and prior brentuximab vedotin exposure differed. Details on this clone: Antigen: not known.

Sequenced by immunoSEQ multiplex PCR; TCRdb stores in-frame clones only, minus some. The repertoire holds 95,000 to 100,000 clones, with about 89% as singletons. This receptor was taken from a human donor with classical Hodgkin lymphoma. The chain is built from TRBV11-3 and TRBJ2-3, with 14 positions matching TRBD2. Material: peripheral blood mononuclear cells (PBMCs), obtained before the second cycle of nivolumab. The CDR3 reads CASSPRTSGGQDTQYF. Here the CDR3 DNA reads TGTGCCAGCAGCCCCCGGACTAGCGGGGGGCAAGATACGCAGTATTTT.